The 29 T cell receptor beta chains presented below share a single source sample, sequenced in a study of T cells in Graves' hyperthyroidism and ophthalmopathy. TCR beta CDR3 regions were amplified from RNA transcripts. RT-PCR in the first round (using the HTBI primer set) targeted the TCR CDR3. TCRdb re-called the multiplex PCR reads through MiXCR, storing one row per CDR3 protein. The sample has about 380,000 distinct CDR3 sequences; around 13% are singletons. The sample comprised blood. The receptors were gathered from a woman aged 60-70 years with Graves' hyperthyroidism.

There are many counts of this clonotype. The rearrangement links TRBV28 to TRBJ2-5, with 9 bases that match TRBD2. This CDR3 contains 15 residues. The V segment lost 6 bases and the J segment 4 bases; nucleotides outside the gene matches: 9. From germline, CDR1 is MDHEN and CDR2 SYDVKM. The CDR3 is CASRGAGGRGETQYF. The CDR3 nucleotides read TGTGCCAGCAGAGGAGCGGGGGGTAGGGGAGAGACCCAGTACTTC.

The chain has TRBV7-9 and TRBJ1-1; D is possibly TRBD1 (5 bases). Germline CDR1 SEHNR, CDR2 FQNEAQ (reference sequence). The V and J ends lost 2 bases and 6 bases respectively, with 10 bases between them. The CDR3 totals 13 residues. CDR3 loop: CASSLRGGSEAFF. CDR3 in DNA: TGTGCCAGCAGCTTACGGGGGGGGTCTGAAGCTTTCTTT.

This clonotype was seen many times. V gene TRBV11-2 combines with J gene TRBJ2-1, with 7 bases matching TRBD2. The CDR3 has 15 residues. The J segment lost 5 bases and the V segment lost 1 base, leaving 5 bases of the junction unmatched. Germline V gene lookup returns CDR1 SGHAT and CDR2 FQNNGV. In nucleotides, the CDR3 is TGTGCCAGCAGCTTAGGGCTAGCGGATAACAATGAGCAGTTCTTC. Encoded protein: CASSLGLADNNEQFF.

This chain joins TRBV5-6 and TRBJ1-6; D gene uncertain. This CDR3 region has 14 residues. Trimming removed 2 bases at V and 6 bases at J, with 9 bases between. Germline values: CDR1 SGHDT, CDR2 YYEEEE. Here the CDR3 reads CASSLRVSNSPLHF. CDR3 in DNA: TGTGCCAGCAGCTTAAGGGTGTCTAATTCACCCCTCCACTTT. Full variable domain (rest looked up from reference TRBV5-6 and TRBJ1-6): DAGVTQSPTHLIKTRGQQVTLRCSPKSGHDTVSWYQQALGQGPQFIFQYYEEEERQRGNFPDRFSGHQFPNYSSELNVNALLLGDSALYLCASSLRVSNSPLHFGNGTRLTVT.

This chain connects TRBV29-1 to TRBJ2-1, with 7 bases identical to TRBD1. This CDR3 is 13 amino acids long. Per the germline V gene, CDR1 is SQVTM and CDR2 is ANQGSEA. The J segment lost 7 bases and the V segment lost 6 bases, leaving 9 bases of the junction unmatched. CDR3 residues: CSVAGARGNEQFF. CDR3 nucleotide sequence: TGCAGCGTAGCAGGGGCCAGGGGGAATGAGCAGTTCTTC.

This clonotype was observed at least ten times. This rearrangement joins TRBV11-2 to TRBJ1-6; D may be TRBD1 (6 bases). CDR1 is SGHAT and CDR2 is FQNNGV in the germline V gene. This CDR3 region has 18 residues. The V gene lost 1 base and the J gene lost 7 bases, with 20 bases spanning the gap. CDR3 residues: CASSLGPISTGENSPLHF. CDR3 coding DNA: TGTGCCAGCAGCTTAGGCCCGATCTCGACAGGAGAGAATTCACCCCTCCACTTT.

This clonotype was counted at least ten times. The chain couples TRBV12-5 to TRBJ2-7, with 9 nucleotides matching TRBD2. Germline V CDR1 and CDR2: LGHNT, FRNRAP. The trim removed 1 base at V and 6 bases at J, leaving 13 bases unmatched. The CDR3 extends over 17 amino acids. The CDR3 DNA reads as TGTGCTAGTGGTTTGGAGTGGATTAGCGGGAGTGCCCCCGAGCAGTACTTC. Translated, it gives CASGLEWISGSAPEQYF. The variable domain in full, with the rest retrieved from reference TRBV12-5 and TRBJ2-7, is DARVTQTPRHKVTEMGQEVTMRCQPILGHNTVFWYRQTMMQGLELLAYFRNRAPLDDSGMPKDRFSAEMPDATLATLKIQPSEPRDSAVYFCASGLEWISGSAPEQYFGPGTRLTVT.

This clonotype was recorded a few times. The chain combines TRBV9 with TRBJ2-5; D may be TRBD2 (5 bases). CDR3 length equals 11 residues. From germline, CDR1 is SGDLS and CDR2 YYNGEE. The germline V and J ends were trimmed by 4 bases and 6 bases, with 7 bases remaining between them. Written as DNA, the CDR3 is TGTGCCAGCAGCCGGGGAAAGACCCAGTACTTC. Residues: CASSRGKTQYF.

This clonotype was observed many times. The chain carries TRBV28 and TRBJ2-3; TRBD1 agrees at 8 bases. The CDR3 has 14 residues. The germline V gene encodes CDR1 MDHEN and CDR2 SYDVKM. The V and J ends lost 2 bases and 4 bases, in that order; junction bases with no gene match: 2. The CDR3 sequence: CASSLPDRADTQYF. In nucleotides, the CDR3 is TGTGCCAGCAGTTTACCGGACAGGGCAGATACGCAGTATTTT.

This clonotype occurred many times. This sequence joins TRBV29-1 and TRBJ1-1; D remains unclear. V lost 7 bases and J lost 0, with 12 bases in between. In germline, CDR1 is SQVTM, CDR2 ANQGSEA. The CDR3 has 13 amino acids. The CDR3 sequence is CSAIGWVNTEAFF. The CDR3 DNA is TGCAGCGCCATAGGCTGGGTGAACACTGAAGCTTTCTTT.

This clonotype showed up just a few times. The chain combines TRBV10-3 with TRBJ1-2; the match to TRBD1 covers 9 bases. Trimming at V came to 2 bases and at J to 9 bases, leaving 4 bases not matched to a gene. Germline-derived CDR1 and CDR2 are ENHRY and SYGVKD. The CDR3 is made up of 13 amino acids. CDR3 protein: CAISEPGQGRYTF. CDR3 DNA: TGTGCCATCAGTGAGCCGGGACAGGGTCGCTACACCTTC.

This clonotype came up many times. The chain links TRBV5-5 to TRBJ2-1, with 11 bases aligning to TRBD2. Germline-derived CDR1 and CDR2 are SGHKS and YYEKEE (reference sequence). Losses at the gene ends were 4 bases for V and 10 bases for J; bases not matched to a gene: 10. The CDR3 contains 15 residues. For the CDR3, the DNA is TGTGCCAGCAGCAGAGAACTAGCGGGAGTCCGGGAGCAGTTCTTC. It is translated as CASSRELAGVREQFF.

This clonotype was seen a few times. The CDR3 is CASSEEGGSWETQYF. Here the CDR3 DNA reads TGTGCCAGCAGTGAAGAAGGCGGGAGTTGGGAGACCCAGTACTTC. The genes are TRBV6-1 and TRBJ2-5; 7 bases align to TRBD2. After removal of 1 base from V and 5 bases from J, the junction contained 7 bases not matched to a gene. Per germline, CDR1 MNHNS and CDR2 SASEGT. The CDR3 extends over 15 amino acids.

This sequence joins TRBV13 and TRBJ1-6, with TRBD1 matching over 8 bases. Trimming cost V 0 bases and J 13 bases; bases outside gene matches: 5. CDR1 is PRHDT and CDR2 is FYEKMQ in the germline V gene (reference sequence). The CDR3 spans 14 residues. CDR3 in DNA: TGTGCCAGCAGCTTAGGGCAGGGGGCCCGGCCCCTCCACTTT. Amino acid sequence: CASSLGQGARPLHF. Looking up the rest from reference TRBV13 and TRBJ1-6 gives the full variable domain: AAGVIQSPRHLIKEKRETATLKCYPIPRHDTVYWYQQGPGQDPQFLISFYEKMQSDKGSIPDRFSAQQFSDYHSELNMSSLELGDSALYFCASSLGQGARPLHFGNGTRLTVT.

This clonotype has at least ten counts. The genes are TRBV20-1 and TRBJ2-1; no definite D call. The germline CDR1 and CDR2 sequences are DFQATT and SNEGSKA (reference sequence). V lost 3 bases to trimming and J lost 10 bases, with 13 bases between them. This CDR3 is 12 amino acids long. CDR3 sequence (DNA): TGCAGTGCTAGCCCTTTGAGATGGGAGCAGTTCTTC. As protein: CSASPLRWEQFF.

The table lists this clonotype with many counts. The CDR3 region has the DNA TGTGCCAGTTCGGCCGGTGGACAGGGGGGTTCCTACGAGCAGTACTTC. Amino acid sequence: CASSAGGQGGSYEQYF. The V and J genes are TRBV6-2 or TRBV6-3 and TRBJ2-7; TRBD1 matches 10 bases. The germline CDR1 and CDR2 sequences are MNHEY and SVGEGT. V shed 9 bases, J shed 1 base, and the junction held 12 bases outside the gene matches. This CDR3 region has 16 residues.

In its sample, this clonotype was seen a few times. The chain carries TRBV20-1 and TRBJ1-2; a weak D match, TRBD1 (6 bases). Trimming took 5 bases from V and 6 from J, leaving 13 bases between them. Germline loops: CDR1 DFQATT, CDR2 SNEGSKA (reference sequence). The CDR3 loop spans 12 amino acids. The CDR3 bases are TGCAGTGCTTCTCAGGGGAGCAATGGCTACACCTTC. This gives the protein CSASQGSNGYTF.

The table lists this clonotype with many counts. The chain links TRBV29-1 to TRBJ2-7, with TRBD2 matching over 7 bases. V lost 4 bases, J lost 6 bases, and 15 bases stayed unmatched. Germline-derived CDR1 and CDR2 are SQVTM and ANQGSEA. CDR3 length: 15 residues. CDR3 loop: CSVGFWAGVSGEQYF. CDR3 coding DNA: TGCAGCGTTGGTTTCTGGGCGGGAGTCAGTGGCGAGCAGTACTTC.

This rearrangement joins TRBV6-1 to TRBJ2-2, with D perhaps TRBD1 (6 bases). This CDR3 is built from 12 residues. The germline gives CDR1 MNHNS, CDR2 SASEGT. CDR3 nucleotide sequence: TGTGCAACGGCAGGGGACACCGGGGAGCTGTTTTTT. This gives the protein CATAGDTGELFF.

This clonotype was found a few times. This chain connects TRBV6-1 to TRBJ1-5; D uncertain. Germline-derived CDR1 and CDR2 are MNHNS and SASEGT. This CDR3 contains 13 residues. Trimming cost V 2 bases and J 8 bases, with 10 bases left between them. CDR3 DNA sequence: TGTGCCAGCAGTGAACACCGCTCCAAGCCCCAGCATTTT. It yields the protein CASSEHRSKPQHF.

The chain couples TRBV5-1 to TRBJ1-2; D gene ambiguous. V was cut by 0 bases and J by 2 bases, with 8 bases left in between. Germline CDR1 is SGHRS and CDR2 is YFSETQ. This CDR3 comprises 14 residues. The CDR3 sequence: CASSLGQWNYGYTF. The CDR3 DNA is TGCGCCAGCAGCTTGGGCCAGTGGAACTATGGCTACACCTTC.

At least ten counts were recorded for this clonotype. J is TRBJ2-1 and V is TRBV10-3; D is possibly TRBD2 (6 bases). Germline loops: CDR1 ENHRY, CDR2 SYGVKD. CDR3 size: 15 residues. V lost 6 bases, J lost 0 bases, and 12 bases lay in between. This CDR3 reads CAISASESSYNEQFF. DNA for the CDR3: TGTGCCATCAGCGCTAGCGAAAGCTCCTACAATGAGCAGTTCTTC.

This clonotype was counted only a few times. This may come from a read error, since a much larger clone is one base off. This chain joins TRBV3-1 and TRBJ1-1; TRBD1 matches at 7 bases. The junction had 1 base not matched to a gene; V was cut back by 3 bases and J by 0 bases. This CDR3 region has 14 residues. The germline V gene encodes CDR1 LGHDT and CDR2 YNNKEL (reference sequence). CDR3 nucleotides: TGTGCCAGCAGCCATAGGGGGCTGAACACTGAAGCTTTCTTT. Amino acids: CASSHRGLNTEAFF. Variable domain in full (rest from reference TRBV3-1 and TRBJ1-1): DTAVSQTPKYLVTQMGNDKSIKCEQNLGHDTMYWYKQDSKKFLKIMFSYNNKELIINETVPNRFSPKSPDKAHLNLHINSLELGDSAVYFCASSHRGLNTEAFFGQGTRLTVV.

This clonotype was seen repeatedly, ten times or more. The V and J genes are TRBV27 and TRBJ2-5; 14 bases map to TRBD2. Per the germline V gene, CDR1 is MNHEY and CDR2 is SMNVEV (reference sequence). This CDR3 has 16 residues. J gave up 3 bases and V 4 bases, and 4 bases lay outside the gene matches. The CDR3 sequence: CASSWGTSGSKETQYF. The CDR3 DNA sequence: TGTGCCAGCAGTTGGGGGACTAGCGGGAGTAAAGAGACCCAGTACTTC.

This clonotype has ten or more counts. The chain joins TRBV11-3 to TRBJ2-1; maybe TRBD2 (5 bases). Trimming pared 1 base from V and 2 bases from J, leaving 12 bases between. Germline V CDR1 and CDR2: SGHNT, YENEEA. This CDR3 comprises 16 residues. CDR3 sequence reads: CASSLVGGPPYNEQFF. For the CDR3, the DNA is TGTGCCAGCAGCTTAGTGGGCGGGCCACCCTACAATGAGCAGTTCTTC.

This clonotype has ten or more counts. The genes are TRBV7-6 and TRBJ2-7; the D gene is possibly TRBD2 (5 bases). Germline V lookup: CDR1 SGHVS, CDR2 FNYEAQ. Trimming stripped 2 bases from V and 7 bases from J, with 18 bases between. This CDR3 is 15 amino acids long. CDR3: CASSLFAGAAKEQYF. Written as DNA, the CDR3 is TGTGCCAGCAGCTTATTCGCGGGCGCCGCTAAGGAGCAGTACTTC.

This clonotype was observed at least ten times. The J gene is TRBJ2-2, the V gene TRBV7-9, with TRBD1 identical over 9 bases. V dropped 10 bases and J dropped 2; count of bases not matched to a gene: 8. This CDR3 has 15 amino acids. Per the germline V gene, CDR1 is SEHNR and CDR2 is FQNEAQ (reference sequence). The CDR3 region is CATNPTGGNTGELFF. CDR3 bases: TGTGCCACCAACCCGACAGGGGGTAACACCGGGGAGCTGTTTTTT.

This clonotype has more than one count but fewer than ten. The rearrangement joins TRBV6-1 to TRBJ2-7; D is unresolved. The CDR3 runs to 14 residues. Germline CDR1 is MNHNS and CDR2 is SASEGT. Trimming pared 3 bases from V and 0 bases from J, leaving 9 bases between. Here the CDR3 DNA reads TGTGCCAGCAGTGACAGCTCCTCCTCCTACGAGCAGTACTTC. The encoded protein is CASSDSSSSYEQYF.

This clonotype was counted between two and nine times. The chain has TRBV19 and TRBJ1-4; tentative D call: TRBD1 (5 bases). Germline CDR1 reads LNHDA; CDR2 reads SQIVND (reference sequence). Trimming stripped 8 bases from V and 3 bases from J, with 25 bases between. This CDR3 has 18 amino acids. For the CDR3, the DNA is TGTGCCAGTCAGCCGGGACCGTCCTACTTAGGCTCTAATGAAAAACTGTTTTTT. This gives the protein CASQPGPSYLGSNEKLFF.